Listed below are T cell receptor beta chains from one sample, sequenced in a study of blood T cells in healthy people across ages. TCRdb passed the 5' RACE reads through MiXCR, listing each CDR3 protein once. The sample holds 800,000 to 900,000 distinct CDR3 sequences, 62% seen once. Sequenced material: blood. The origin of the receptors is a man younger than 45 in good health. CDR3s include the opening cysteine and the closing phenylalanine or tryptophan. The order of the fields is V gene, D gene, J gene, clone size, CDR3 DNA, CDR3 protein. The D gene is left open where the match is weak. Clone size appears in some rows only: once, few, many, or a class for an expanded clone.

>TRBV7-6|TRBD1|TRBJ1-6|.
TGTGCCAGCAGCCACTCGGGACAGGGGAGTAATTCACCCCTCCACTTT
CASSHSGQGSNSPLHF
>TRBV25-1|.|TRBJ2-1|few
TGTGCCAGCAGTGAACCCGGGGGCTACAATGAGCAGTTCTTC
CASSEPGGYNEQFF
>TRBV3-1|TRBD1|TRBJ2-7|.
TGTGCCAGCAGAGGACAGGGGGGAGGCGAGCAGTACTTC
CASRGQGGGEQYF
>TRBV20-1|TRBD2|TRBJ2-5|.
TGCAGTGCTAGAGATGCCGGGGGGGGTATCTACGAGACCCAGTACTTC
CSARDAGGGIYETQYF
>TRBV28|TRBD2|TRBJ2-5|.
TGTGCCACCTCAAGCCCCGGAGCGGGGGAAGAGACCCAGTACTTC
CATSSPGAGEETQYF
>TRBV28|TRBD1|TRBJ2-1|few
TGTGCCAGCAGTCCTCCGGGACAGAGGTACAATGAGCAGTTCTTC
CASSPPGQRYNEQFF
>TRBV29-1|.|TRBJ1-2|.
TGCAGCGTTGACGAGACAGCGAACTATGGCTACACCTTC
CSVDETANYGYTF
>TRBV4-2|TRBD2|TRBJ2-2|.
TGTGCCAGCAGCCAGGCGGATGCCCTAGCGGGGGGATTCACCGGGGAGCTGTTTTTT
CASSQADALAGGFTGELFF
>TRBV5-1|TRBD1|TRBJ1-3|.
TGCGCCAGCCGGTCGTCAGGGGGGTCTGGAAACACCATATATTTT
CASRSSGGSGNTIYF
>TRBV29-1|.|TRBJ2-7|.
TGCAGCGCCCTGAAACAGTCCTACGAGCAGTACTTC
CSALKQSYEQYF
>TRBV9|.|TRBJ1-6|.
TGTGCCAGCAGCGTAGGTATTAATTCACCCCTCCACTTT
CASSVGINSPLHF
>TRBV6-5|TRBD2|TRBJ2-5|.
TGTGCCAGCCGGCGGGGGGTTGAAGAGACCCAGTACTTC
CASRRGVEETQYF
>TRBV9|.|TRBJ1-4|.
TGTGCCAGCAGCGTTGACCTGGACGAAAAACTGTTTTTT
CASSVDLDEKLFF
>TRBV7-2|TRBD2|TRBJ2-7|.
TGTGCCAGCAGCACAGTTAGCGGGGGGGCCTACGAGCAGTACTTC
CASSTVSGGAYEQYF
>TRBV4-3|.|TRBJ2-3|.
TGCGCCAGCAGCCGTCCGGGGGTAGATACGCAGTATTTT
CASSRPGVDTQYF
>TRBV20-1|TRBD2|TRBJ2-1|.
TGCAGTGCTATTGGCGAGACTGGGTGGCGGGGGGGCCACTCCTACAATGAGCAGTTCTTC
CSAIGETGWRGGHSYNEQFF
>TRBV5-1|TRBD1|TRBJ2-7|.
TGCGCCAGTAGCTTGGCTTTAACAGGACAGGTCTACGAGCAGTACTTC
CASSLALTGQVYEQYF
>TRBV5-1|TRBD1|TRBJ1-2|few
TGCGCCAGCAGCCCCGGACCGACAGGGAACGGCGACTATGGCTACACCTTC
CASSPGPTGNGDYGYTF